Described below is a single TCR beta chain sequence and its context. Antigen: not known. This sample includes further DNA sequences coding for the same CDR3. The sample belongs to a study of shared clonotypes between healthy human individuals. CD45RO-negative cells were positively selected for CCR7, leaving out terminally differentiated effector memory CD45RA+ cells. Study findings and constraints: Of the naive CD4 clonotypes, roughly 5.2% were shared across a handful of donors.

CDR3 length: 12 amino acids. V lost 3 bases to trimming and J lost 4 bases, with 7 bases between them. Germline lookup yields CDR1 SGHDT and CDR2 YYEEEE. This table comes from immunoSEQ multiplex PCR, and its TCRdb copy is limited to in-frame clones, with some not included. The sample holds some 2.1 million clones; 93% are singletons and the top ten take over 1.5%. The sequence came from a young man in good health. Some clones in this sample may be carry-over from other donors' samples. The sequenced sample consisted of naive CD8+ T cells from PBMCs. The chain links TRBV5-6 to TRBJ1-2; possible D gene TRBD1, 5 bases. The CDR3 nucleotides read TGTGCCAGCAGCTCAAGGGGCTATGGCTACACCTTC. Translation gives CASSSRGYGYTF.